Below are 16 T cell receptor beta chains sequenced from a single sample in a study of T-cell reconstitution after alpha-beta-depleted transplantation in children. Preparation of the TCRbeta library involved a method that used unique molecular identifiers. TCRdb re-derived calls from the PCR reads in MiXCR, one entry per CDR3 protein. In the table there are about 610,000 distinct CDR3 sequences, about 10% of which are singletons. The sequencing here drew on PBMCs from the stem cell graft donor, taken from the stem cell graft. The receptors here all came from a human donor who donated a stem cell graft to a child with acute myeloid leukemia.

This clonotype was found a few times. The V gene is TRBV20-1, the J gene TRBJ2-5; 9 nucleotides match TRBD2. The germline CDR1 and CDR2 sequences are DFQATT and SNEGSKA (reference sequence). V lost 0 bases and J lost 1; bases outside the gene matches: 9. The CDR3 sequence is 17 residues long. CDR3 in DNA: TGCAGTGCTAGAGATCTAGCGGGGACGTTGTCCCAAGAGACCCAGTACTTC. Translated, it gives CSARDLAGTLSQETQYF.

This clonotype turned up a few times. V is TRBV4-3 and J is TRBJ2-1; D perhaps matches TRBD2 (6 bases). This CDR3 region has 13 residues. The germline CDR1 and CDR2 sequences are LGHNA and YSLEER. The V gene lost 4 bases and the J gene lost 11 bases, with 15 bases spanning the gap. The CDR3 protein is CASSLTGTWKQFF. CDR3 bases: TGCGCCAGCAGCCTAACCGGGACTTGGAAGCAGTTCTTC.

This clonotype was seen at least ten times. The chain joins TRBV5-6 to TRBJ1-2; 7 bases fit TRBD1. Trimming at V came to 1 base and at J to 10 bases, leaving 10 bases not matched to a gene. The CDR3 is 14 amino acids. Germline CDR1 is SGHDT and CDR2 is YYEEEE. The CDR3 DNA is TGTGCCAGCAGCTTGTGGACGGACAGGCCGCCCTACACCTTC. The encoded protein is CASSLWTDRPPYTF.

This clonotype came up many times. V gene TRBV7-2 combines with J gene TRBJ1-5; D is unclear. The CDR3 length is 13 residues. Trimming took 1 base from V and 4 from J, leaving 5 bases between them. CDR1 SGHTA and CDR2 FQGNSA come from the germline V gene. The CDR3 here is CASSLVLNQPQHF. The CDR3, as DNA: TGTGCCAGCAGCTTAGTTCTTAATCAGCCCCAGCATTTT.

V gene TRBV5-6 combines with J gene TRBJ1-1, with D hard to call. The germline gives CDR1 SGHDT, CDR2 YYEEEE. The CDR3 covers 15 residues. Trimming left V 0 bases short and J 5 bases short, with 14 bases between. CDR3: CASSLVSTGLTEAFF. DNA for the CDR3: TGTGCCAGCAGCTTGGTCAGTACCGGTTTAACTGAAGCTTTCTTT.

CDR3: CSVPSRLTSGGRGNEQFF. The DNA for the CDR3 is TGCAGCGTTCCATCACGCTTGACTAGCGGGGGAAGGGGGAATGAGCAGTTCTTC. The rearrangement links TRBV29-1 to TRBJ2-1, with TRBD2 matching over 12 bases. V lost 5 bases, J lost 7 bases, and 18 bases stayed unmatched. Germline V gene data show CDR1 as SQVTM and CDR2 as ANQGSEA. This CDR3 contains 18 residues.

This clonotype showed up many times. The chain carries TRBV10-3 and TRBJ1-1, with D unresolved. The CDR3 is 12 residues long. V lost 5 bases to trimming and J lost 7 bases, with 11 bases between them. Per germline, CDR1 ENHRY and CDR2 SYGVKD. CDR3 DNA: TGTGCCATCAGTCCCGGACTCTTTGAAGCTTTCTTT. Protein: CAISPGLFEAFF.

The CDR3 reads CASSQRKAYEQYF. CDR3 nucleotides: TGTGCCAGCAGTCAAAGGAAAGCCTACGAGCAGTACTTC. The V call is TRBV12-3 or TRBV12-4, the J call TRBJ2-7; D not resolved. The V end lost 5 bases, the J end lost 2 bases, and 10 bases lay between the germline ends. This CDR3 region has 13 residues.

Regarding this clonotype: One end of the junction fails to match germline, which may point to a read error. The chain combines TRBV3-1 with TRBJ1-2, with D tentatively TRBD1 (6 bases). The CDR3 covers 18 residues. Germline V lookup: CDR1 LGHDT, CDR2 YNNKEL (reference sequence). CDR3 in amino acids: CTSSTGPFRVTANYGYTF. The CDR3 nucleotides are TGTACCAGCAGTACAGGGCCTTTTAGGGTCACAGCTAACTATGGCTACACCTTC.

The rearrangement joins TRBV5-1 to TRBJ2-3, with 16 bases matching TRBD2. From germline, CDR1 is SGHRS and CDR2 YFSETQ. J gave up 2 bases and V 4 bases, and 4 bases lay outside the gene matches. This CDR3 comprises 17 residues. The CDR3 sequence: CASSPGTSGRATDTQYF. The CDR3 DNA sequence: TGCGCCAGCAGCCCCGGGACTAGCGGGAGGGCCACAGATACGCAGTATTTT.

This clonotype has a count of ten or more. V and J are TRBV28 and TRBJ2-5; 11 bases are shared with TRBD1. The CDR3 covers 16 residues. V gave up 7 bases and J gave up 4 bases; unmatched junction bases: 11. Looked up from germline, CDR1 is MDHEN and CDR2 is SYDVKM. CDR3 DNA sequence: TGTGCCAGCACCAGGTTGGACAGGGGGCTGAGAGAGACCCAGTACTTC. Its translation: CASTRLDRGLRETQYF.

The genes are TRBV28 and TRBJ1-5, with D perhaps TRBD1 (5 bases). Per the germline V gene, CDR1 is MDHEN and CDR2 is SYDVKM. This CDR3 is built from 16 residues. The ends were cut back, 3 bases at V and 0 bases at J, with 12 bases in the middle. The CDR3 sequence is CASSFTGQYSNQPQHF. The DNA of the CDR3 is TGTGCCAGCAGTTTTACCGGACAATATAGCAATCAGCCCCAGCATTTT.

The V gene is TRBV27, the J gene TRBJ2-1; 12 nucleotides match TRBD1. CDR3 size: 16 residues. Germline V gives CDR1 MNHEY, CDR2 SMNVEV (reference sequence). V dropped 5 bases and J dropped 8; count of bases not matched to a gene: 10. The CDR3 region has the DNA TGTGCCAGCAGTGCGCCGGGACAGGGGGCGATTGATGAGCAGTTCTTC. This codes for CASSAPGQGAIDEQFF.

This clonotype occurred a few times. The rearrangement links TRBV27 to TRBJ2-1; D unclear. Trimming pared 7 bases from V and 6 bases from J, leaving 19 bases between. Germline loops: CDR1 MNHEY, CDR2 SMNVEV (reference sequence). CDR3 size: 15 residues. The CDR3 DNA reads TGTGCCAGCATGGTGGACGTCCTCACGGGCAATGAGCAGTTCTTC. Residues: CASMVDVLTGNEQFF.

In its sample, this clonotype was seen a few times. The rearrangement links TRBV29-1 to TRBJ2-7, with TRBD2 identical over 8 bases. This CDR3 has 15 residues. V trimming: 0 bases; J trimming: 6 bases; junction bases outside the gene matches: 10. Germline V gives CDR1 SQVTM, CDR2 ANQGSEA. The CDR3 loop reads CSVEDPSGSTGEQYF. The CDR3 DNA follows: TGCAGCGTTGAAGATCCAAGCGGGAGTACCGGCGAGCAGTACTTC.

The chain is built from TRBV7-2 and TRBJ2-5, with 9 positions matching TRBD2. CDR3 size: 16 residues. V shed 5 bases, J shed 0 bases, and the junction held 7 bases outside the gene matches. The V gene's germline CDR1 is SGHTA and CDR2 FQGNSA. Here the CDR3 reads CASSKGLAGYQETQYF. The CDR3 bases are TGTGCCAGCAGCAAGGGGCTAGCGGGGTACCAAGAGACCCAGTACTTC. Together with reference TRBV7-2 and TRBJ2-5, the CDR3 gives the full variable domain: GAGVSQSPSNKVTEKGKDVELRCDPISGHTALYWYRQSLGQGLEFLIYFQGNSAPDKSGLPSDRFSAERTGGSVSTLTIQRTQQEDSAVYLCASSKGLAGYQETQYFGPGTRLLVL.